Sequencing of this T cell receptor (beta chain) was carried out in a study of quantifying T cell responses using KT2 cells (dated by TCRdb to about 2017). In the study overall: RNA was DNase-treated and reverse transcribed with TCR alpha and beta constant-region primers, mostly using SuperScript III. Under optimum conditions, the T4 ligation step was estimated to exceed 8.5% efficiency. PCR2 was performed as a SYBR Green qPCR and was stopped at a predetermined fluorescence threshold so that over-amplification was avoided. Overall study outcomes, separate from this receptor: No side-by-side comparison of the pipeline with other TCR sequencing techniques was included in the study. A linear scaling of KT2 alpha and beta sequence counts with input KT2 cell number was observed over several orders of magnitude. At very high KT2 spike-in numbers, detection of KT2 sequences reached saturation. KT2 sequences were detected down to the lowest spike-in tested, which was about one KT2 cell per 100,000 PBMC.

This clonotype has just a few counts. It has no known antigen specificity. Nothing much larger sits one base from this clone, and base qualities are not available. Known numbers of KT2, a T cell clone whose TCR had been sequenced previously, were spiked into unfractionated PBMC to test the sensitivity and accuracy of the pipeline. A range of KT2-to-PBMC ratios was set up by mixing KT2 cells into a fixed number of PBMC. The library was built by means of UMI-ligation and nested PCR. A single-stranded oligonucleotide bearing the Illumina SP2 sequence and a UMI was ligated to the 3' end of the cDNA with T4 RNA ligase 1. PCR1 ran around 4 cycles (98°C 15 s, 69°C 30 s, 72°C 40 s); the beta primer was an equimolar mix of RC1.1 and RC1.2 covering TRBC1 and TRBC2. Starting at PCR2, TCR alpha and beta chains were handled separately, and sample indices and Illumina adaptors were added. The UMI comprised 12 random nucleotides, as two hexamers separated by a spacer, placed after an 8-base spacer. Sequencing was done on an Illumina MiSeq using v2 2x251 paired-end chemistry, usually with approximately eleven samples per run. PhiX DNA was added at 5-7% to each sequencing library so that diversity was increased. As for how the authors treated the data: Raw reads were converted to FASTQ with bcl2fastq and demultiplexed by dual indices using Demultiplexor. Decombinator assigned V and J genes by tag matching, allowing a single base-pair mismatch. Collapsinator used UMIs to correct both sequencing errors and frequency errors arising from PCR heterogeneity. Decombinator identifiers were converted to nucleotide sequence by CDR3Translator, the sequences were translated to amino acids, and CDR3 was extracted using C- and N-terminal motifs. Each distinct KT2 TCR was counted as a cluster of KT2 sequences sharing one unique molecular identifier. TCRdb redid the processing of the public reads, applying fastp at Q25 and MiXCR, and retained in-frame beta chains. Under each unique CDR3 protein, matching rows form one entry showing the most common genes and DNA. In this record, the V and J calls reflect TCRdb's handling and not the investigators' own analysis. Recorded for this sample are fewer than 60,000 distinct CDR3 sequences; around 10% of them occurred a single time. The top ten hold 10% of the sample.

V lost 1 base and J lost 4 bases, and the count of bases not matched to a germline gene is 10. The CDR3 sequence holds 17 residues, the cysteine and phenylalanine included. The read is trimmed to its CDR3 DNA, 51 bases read in frame from base 1. CDR1 and CDR2 (SGHTA, FQGNSA) derive from the germline V gene. This receptor was obtained from a human donor. Sequencing was carried out using PBMCs spiked with cells of the T cell clone KT2. The chain uses TRBV7-2 and TRBJ2-3; 8 central nucleotides agree with TRBD2. The CDR3 region: CASSLGGSGERADTQYF. The DNA sequence reads TGTGCCAGCAGCTTAGGTGGTAGCGGGGAAAGGGCAGATACGCAGTATTTT.